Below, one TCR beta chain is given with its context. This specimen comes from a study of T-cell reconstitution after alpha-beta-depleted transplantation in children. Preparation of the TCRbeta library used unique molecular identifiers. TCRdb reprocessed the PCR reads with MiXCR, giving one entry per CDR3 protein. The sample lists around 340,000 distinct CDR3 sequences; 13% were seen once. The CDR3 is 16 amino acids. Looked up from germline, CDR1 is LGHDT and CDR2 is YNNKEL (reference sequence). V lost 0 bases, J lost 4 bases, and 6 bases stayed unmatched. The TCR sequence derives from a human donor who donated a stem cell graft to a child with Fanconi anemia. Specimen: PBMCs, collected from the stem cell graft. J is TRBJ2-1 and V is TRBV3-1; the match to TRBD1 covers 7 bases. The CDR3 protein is CASSQEGTALYNEQFF. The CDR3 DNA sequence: TGTGCCAGCAGCCAAGAAGGGACAGCCCTTTACAATGAGCAGTTCTTC.